Presented here are 5 T cell receptor beta chains from one specimen sequenced in a study of OX40 agonist ivuxolimab in advanced cancers. Data came from immunoSEQ multiplex PCR; TCRdb stores just in-frame clones and leaves some out. Here the sample spans 70,000 or so clones, approximately 80% being singletons. The source was CD4+ or CD8+ T cells sorted from blood, collected in a trial of the OX40 agonist ivuxolimab. The receptors stem from an adult with an advanced solid tumor such as melanoma, head and neck, liver or kidney cancer.

The gene calls are TRBV19 and TRBJ1-5; D gene ambiguous. The CDR3 runs 13 residues. Germline loops: CDR1 LNHDA, CDR2 SQIVND (reference sequence). Trimming took 2 bases from V and 3 from J, leaving 5 bases between them. The CDR3: CASSIRVNQPQHF. The CDR3 DNA is TGTGCCAGTAGTATACGGGTCAATCAGCCCCAGCATTTT.

This clone has only one observation. The chain uses TRBV7-8 and TRBJ2-5, with no clear D. This CDR3 is 14 amino acids long. Trimming stripped 7 bases from V and 5 bases from J, with 17 bases between. Germline lookup yields CDR1 SGHVS and CDR2 FQNEAQ. CDR3 nucleotides: TGTGCCAGCAACTTCCGGGCCCCGGTTGAGACCCAGTACTTC. Protein: CASNFRAPVETQYF.

The chain uses TRBV28 and TRBJ2-3; D tentatively reads TRBD1 or TRBD2 (6 bases each). Germline CDR1 is MDHEN and CDR2 is SYDVKM. V was pared by 6 bases and J by 1 base, with 8 bases between. This CDR3 comprises 13 residues. This CDR3 reads CASREGGTDTQYF. In DNA, the CDR3 is TGTGCCAGCAGGGAGGGGGGCACAGATACGCAGTATTTT.

The chain recombines TRBV10-2 with TRBJ1-1, with D uncertain. V dropped 4 bases and J dropped 0 bases, with 15 bases sitting between them. This CDR3 is 16 amino acids long. Looked up from germline, CDR1 is WSHSY and CDR2 is SAAADI. As DNA, the CDR3 is TGCGCCAGCAGTGCCCTCGGCGTAAATCTGAACACTGAAGCTTTCTTT. Translation gives CASSALGVNLNTEAFF.

The chain is built from TRBV18 and TRBJ1-5; possible D gene TRBD1, 6 bases. The CDR3 covers 14 residues. Germline CDR1 reads KGHSH; CDR2 reads LQKENI. V lost 4 bases and J 1 base, leaving 8 bases between the germline ends. Written as DNA, the CDR3 is TGTGCCAGCTCACAGGGGGTGAGCAATCAGCCCCAGCATTTT. Its protein product is CASSQGVSNQPQHF. Full variable domain (missing parts from reference TRBV18 and TRBJ1-5): NAGVMQNPRHLVRRRGQEARLRCSPMKGHSHVYWYRQLPEEGLKFMVYLQKENIIDESGMPKERFSAEFPKEGPSILRIQQVVRGDSAAYFCASSQGVSNQPQHFGDGTRLSIL.